This entry describes one T cell receptor beta chain. This clonotype turned up a few times. Its antigen remains unidentified. Base qualities are not recorded, but no much larger clone differs from it by a single base. Synthesis of TCR cDNA relied on 5'RACE template switching, a step that introduced a universal primer site along with unique molecular identifiers. cDNA synthesis was primed from both the TCR alpha and TCR beta constant segments. Libraries were amplified in two PCR steps, with sample barcodes and sequencing adapters added in the second step. Sequencing of libraries was done on Illumina HiSeq 2500 (2x100 bp) or NovaSeq (2x150 bp). The original pipeline was this. MIGEC handled demultiplexing of reads and collapsing into UMI consensus sequences, while MiXCR performed V(D)J alignment. Vaccine-responding clonotypes were defined with edgeR using replicate PBMC samples, requiring FDR below 0.01 and a log2 fold change above 5 up to day 15. CD4 or CD8 identity was assigned to each bulk clonotype according to whether the clonotype was present at higher abundance in the sequenced CD4 repertoire or the sequenced CD8 repertoire. The raw public reads went through TCRdb reprocessing: fastp at Q25, MiXCR clone calling, in-frame beta chains kept. Every distinct CDR3 protein forms one entry, paired with its most common genes and DNA. The V and J calls reflect TCRdb's pipeline rather than the authors' work. This sample holds 610,000 or so distinct CDR3 sequences; 9% to 15% were observed only once. About 15% of the sample is held by the ten biggest clonotypes.

This record belongs to a study of T cells after yellow fever vaccination (dated by TCRdb to about 2019). Broadly, across the study: The SMART-Seq v4 Ultra Low Input RNA kit was used to prepare libraries from fractions with low cell numbers. To follow T-cell clones before and after both primary and booster YFV17D yellow fever vaccination, bulk TCR alpha and beta repertoires underwent longitudinal sequencing. Two healthy male donors made up the cohort, one aged 18 to 29 years and the other aged 30 to 40 years. Blood was drawn at multiple timepoints before and after primary and secondary immunization, with bulk PBMC replicates and cell subsets isolated. What the work shows at the level of the full study, not this receptor alone: Most clones expanded after primary vaccination were re-detected after the booster (96% of CD4 and about 88% of CD8), suggesting broad memory maintenance. FACS-sorted repertoires could contain abundant contaminating clonotypes from the bulk population, so computational filtering was required. The secondary T-cell response was found to be weaker but faster than the primary response, with a peak reached on day 5 rather than on day 15. A small fraction of clonotypes showed up in both the CD4 and CD8 compartments, probably as a result of convergent recombination. Only two donors were included in the study, so the extent to which the findings can be generalized is limited.

The treatment or condition label, read with the paper, signifies: live attenuated yellow fever vaccine strain. Two biological replicates of bulk PBMCs were collected at each blood-draw timepoint. PBMCs were isolated from peripheral blood using a standard Ficoll-Paque protocol. RNA was extracted with TriZol from bulk PBMCs, CD4 and CD8 fractions, and dextramer-positive and dextramer-negative fractions. From its cysteine to its phenylalanine, the CDR3 spans 13 amino acids. The kept DNA is CDR3 alone, 39 bases in frame from the first base. Deletion took 4 bases off V and 2 bases off J, with a span of 10 bases between the germline ends. For CDR1 and CDR2, the germline V gene lists SQVTM and ANQGSEA.

This specimen was PBMCs, taken on the day of the yellow fever booster vaccination. Rearrangement joined TRBV29-1 to TRBJ2-3; matching of 5 bases hints at TRBD1 as the D gene. The TCR was taken from a man aged 25 to 40 who received the YFV17D yellow fever vaccine. The CDR3 sequence is CSVGGRDTDTQYF. Here is the DNA: TGCAGCGTTGGGGGCCGCGACACAGATACGCAGTATTTT.